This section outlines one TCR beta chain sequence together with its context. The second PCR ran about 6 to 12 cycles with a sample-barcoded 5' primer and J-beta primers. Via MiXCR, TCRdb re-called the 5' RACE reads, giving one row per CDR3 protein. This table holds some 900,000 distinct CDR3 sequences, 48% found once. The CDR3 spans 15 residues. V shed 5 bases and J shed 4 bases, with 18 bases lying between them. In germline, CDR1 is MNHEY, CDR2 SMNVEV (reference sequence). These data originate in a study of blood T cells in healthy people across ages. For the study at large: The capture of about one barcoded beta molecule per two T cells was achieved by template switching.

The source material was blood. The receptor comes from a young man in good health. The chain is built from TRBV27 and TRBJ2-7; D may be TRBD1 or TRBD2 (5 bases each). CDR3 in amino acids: CASSPRNTGGYEQYF. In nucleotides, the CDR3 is TGTGCCAGCAGTCCCCGTAATACAGGCGGGTACGAGCAGTACTTC.